This TCR beta chain was identified in a study of T-cell memory formation after mild COVID-19. Study-level findings and limits: The appearance of some responding clones in pre-infection memory suggested that cross-reactive memory joined.

The CDR3 consists of 14 residues. Trimming pared 5 bases from V and 4 bases from J, leaving 14 bases between. Germline CDR1 reads SGHTA; CDR2 reads FQGNSA. As for this clonotype: Its antigen is still unknown.

TCRdb reprocessed the 5' RACE reads with MiXCR, giving one entry per CDR3 protein. The table has some 200,000 distinct CDR3 sequences, around 9.1% seen once. Sequencing was carried out using PBMCs or a T cell subset sorted from them (not recorded which). The chain joins TRBV7-2 to TRBJ1-2; tentative D call: TRBD1 (6 bases). The sequence derives from a man aged 18 to 30 who had mild COVID-19 (a few samples of this study predate the infection). Cell type and time point are not known. CDR3: CASSDPGHIYGYTF. CDR3 sequence (DNA): TGTGCCAGCAGCGACCCGGGACACATCTATGGCTACACCTTC.